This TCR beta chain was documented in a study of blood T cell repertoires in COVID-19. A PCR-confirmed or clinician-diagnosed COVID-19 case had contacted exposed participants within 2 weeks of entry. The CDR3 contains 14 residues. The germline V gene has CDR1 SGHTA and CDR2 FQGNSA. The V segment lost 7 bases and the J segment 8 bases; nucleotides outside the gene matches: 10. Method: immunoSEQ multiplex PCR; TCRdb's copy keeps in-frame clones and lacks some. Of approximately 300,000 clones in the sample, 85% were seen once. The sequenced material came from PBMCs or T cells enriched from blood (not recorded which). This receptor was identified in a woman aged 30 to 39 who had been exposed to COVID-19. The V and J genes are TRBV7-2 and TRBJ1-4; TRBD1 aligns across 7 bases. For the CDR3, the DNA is TGTGCCAGCAAGGGGGCGATAGATAAGGAAAAACTGTTTTTT. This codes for CASKGAIDKEKLFF.